The sequence of this T cell receptor beta chain was determined in a study of T cells after somatic rescue of genetic block. CDR1 MDHEN and CDR2 SYDVKM come from the germline V gene. V lost 0 bases, J lost 5 bases, and 5 bases lay in between. CDR3 length equals 12 residues. Clones were sequenced by immunoSEQ multiplex PCR, and TCRdb holds only the in-frame ones, with some missing. The sample holds about 13,000 clones, over 60% seen once. Material for sequencing was peripheral blood mononuclear cells (PBMCs). The gene calls are TRBV28 and TRBJ2-7; unclear D gene. This clonotype originated in a boy between 5 and 17 years old. Written as DNA, the CDR3 is TGTGCCAGCAGTTTATGGGGCCACGAGCAGTACTTC. This translates into CASSLWGHEQYF.